A single sample is the source of the 2 T cell receptor beta chains below, sequenced in a study of early T cells in non-severe SARS-CoV-2 infection. From the 5' RACE reads, TCRdb called clonotypes with MiXCR, one entry per CDR3 protein. The table records about 40,000 distinct CDR3 sequences, roughly 5% of them present only once. Sample: whole blood. The receptors come from an adult who was a healthcare worker with PCR-confirmed SARS-CoV-2 infection or an uninfected control (not recorded which).

The V call is TRBV28, the J call TRBJ1-4; maybe TRBD1 (5 bases). This CDR3 is 16 amino acids long. V was trimmed by 4 bases and J by 8 bases, leaving 20 bases between them. Germline CDR1 is MDHEN and CDR2 is SYDVKM. The CDR3 here is CASSYSAIGREEKLFF. The CDR3 region has the DNA TGTGCCAGCAGTTATTCGGCGATCGGCAGGGAAGAAAAACTGTTTTTT. The whole variable domain, filled in from reference TRBV28 and TRBJ1-4, reads DVKVTQSSRYLVKRTGEKVFLECVQDMDHENMFWYRQDPGLGLRLIYFSYDVKMKEKGDIPEGYSVSREKKERFSLILESASTNQTSMYLCASSYSAIGREEKLFFGSGTQLSVL.

This clonotype was recorded many times. Here the CDR3 reads CASSQESWSEQYF. The CDR3 DNA reads TGTGCCAGCAGCCAAGAATCGTGGAGCGAGCAGTACTTC. The chain links TRBV3-1 to TRBJ2-7; D is undetermined. Trimming left V 0 bases short and J 6 bases short, with 9 bases between. The CDR3 totals 13 residues. In germline, CDR1 is LGHDT, CDR2 YNNKEL (reference sequence).